This TCR beta chain was identified during a study of T cells in women clearing cervical HPV infection. Study-level findings and limits: It is unknown whether associations predate infection; no effector/memory or HPV-specific sorting. Cases and controls were distinguished at AUC around 0.87 by richness and V genes.

As regards this clone: Its target is not known.

Assay used: immunoSEQ multiplex PCR; TCRdb lists only in-frame clones, some missing. The sample table includes 20,000 to 25,000 clones. This TCR derives from a woman between 18 and 70 years old with a cervical HPV16 infection that either progressed to CIN3+ or cleared (not recorded which). Sequenced material: blood buffy coat.

Incomplete CDR3 DNA: TGTGCCAGCTCAAGGACTAGCGGATTTAATGAG. Protein sequence: CASSRTSGFNE. The full CDR3 protein is CASSRTSGFNEQFF. The chain joins TRBV18 to TRBJ2-1, with 10 bases identical to TRBD2. The read terminates 3 residues ahead of where the CDR3 ends, so the germline J gene completes it. Germline-derived CDR1 and CDR2 are KGHSH and LQKENI. The CDR3 spans 14 residues. The ends lost 5 bases at V and 7 bases at J; junction bases unmatched: 5.